The present T cell receptor (beta chain) was sequenced within a study of siplizumab effects on memory and regulatory T cells. As regards this clone: The antigen remains undetermined.

The V end was cut by 4 bases, the J end by 4 bases, with 16 bases between. The CDR3 totals 15 residues. Germline CDR1 is MNHEY and CDR2 is SVGAGI. Produced via immunoSEQ multiplex PCR; TCRdb's table is partial and in-frame only. In the table there are around 100,000 clones, 85% to 95% of which are singletons. Overall study results and limits: The authors did not confirm suppressive function in proliferating Tregs from siplizumab cultures.

The chain combines TRBV6-5 with TRBJ1-1, with D tentatively TRBD1 (6 bases). This receptor was obtained from a human donor in good health. Sequenced: non-Treg CD4+ T cells sorted from blood. The chain's CDR3 is CASSLQGLDGTEAFF. The CDR3 coding sequence is TGTGCCAGCAGTTTACAGGGATTGGATGGCACTGAAGCTTTCTTT.